The subject of this entry is one TCR beta chain. Its antigen is not identified. This sample stems from a study of cytomegalovirus exposure and HLA in healthy donors. Sequenced by immunoSEQ multiplex PCR; TCRdb stores in-frame clones only, minus some. The sample consists of roughly 130,000 clones, 88% of them appearing once. Notes on the study in general: Subsequent analysis found a tendency for first-cohort TCR clusters to co-occur within the 90 to 150 validation repertoires. High sensitivity and specificity were reportedly achieved when the classifier diagnosed cytomegalovirus status. The majority of TCR sequences were rare, yet some public TCRs appeared in many donors.

V was cut by 3 bases and J by 1 base, with 14 bases left in between. CDR1 LNHNV and CDR2 YYDKDF come from the germline V gene (reference sequence). CDR3 length: 16 amino acids. The TCR sequence derives from a man aged 25-40 years in good health and CMV-seronegative. The material sequenced was PBMCs. The chain has TRBV15 and TRBJ2-3; no reliable D call. The CDR3, as DNA: TGTGCCACCAGCAGGCCCCGGGTGTTGGGCACAGATACGCAGTATTTT. Its translation: CATSRPRVLGTDTQYF.